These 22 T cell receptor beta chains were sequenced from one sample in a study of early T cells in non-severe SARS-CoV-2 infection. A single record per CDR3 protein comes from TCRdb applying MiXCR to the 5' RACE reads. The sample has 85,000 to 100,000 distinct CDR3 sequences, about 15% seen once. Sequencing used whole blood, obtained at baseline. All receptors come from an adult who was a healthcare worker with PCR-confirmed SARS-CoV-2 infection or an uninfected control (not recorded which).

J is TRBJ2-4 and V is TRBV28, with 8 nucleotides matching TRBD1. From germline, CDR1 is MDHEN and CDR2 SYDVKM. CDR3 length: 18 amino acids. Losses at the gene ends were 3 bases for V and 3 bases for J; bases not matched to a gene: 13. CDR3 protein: CASSFRDRNRRVKNIQYF. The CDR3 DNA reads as TGTGCCAGCAGTTTCCGGGACAGGAACCGAAGGGTCAAAAACATTCAGTACTTC.

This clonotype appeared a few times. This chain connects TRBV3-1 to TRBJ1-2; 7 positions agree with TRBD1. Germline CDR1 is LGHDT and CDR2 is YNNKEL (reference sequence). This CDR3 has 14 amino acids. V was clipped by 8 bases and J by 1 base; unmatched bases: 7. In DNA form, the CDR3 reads TGTGCCAGCGGAGCAACAGGGGTTAACTATGGCTACACCTTC. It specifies CASGATGVNYGYTF.

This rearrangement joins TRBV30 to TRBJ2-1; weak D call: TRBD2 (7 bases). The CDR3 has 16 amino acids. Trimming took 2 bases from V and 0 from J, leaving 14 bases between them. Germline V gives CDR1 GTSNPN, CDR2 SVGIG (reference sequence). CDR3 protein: CAWSQGGGYSYNEQFF. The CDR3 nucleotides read TGTGCCTGGAGTCAAGGGGGGGGCTACTCCTACAATGAGCAGTTCTTC.

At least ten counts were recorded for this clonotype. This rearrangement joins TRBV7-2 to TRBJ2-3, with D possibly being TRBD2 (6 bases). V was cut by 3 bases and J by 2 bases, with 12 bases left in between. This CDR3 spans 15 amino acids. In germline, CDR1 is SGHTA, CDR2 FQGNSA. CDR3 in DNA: TGTGCCAGCAGCTTGGGGGGAGTGATCACAGATACGCAGTATTTT. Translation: CASSLGGVITDTQYF.

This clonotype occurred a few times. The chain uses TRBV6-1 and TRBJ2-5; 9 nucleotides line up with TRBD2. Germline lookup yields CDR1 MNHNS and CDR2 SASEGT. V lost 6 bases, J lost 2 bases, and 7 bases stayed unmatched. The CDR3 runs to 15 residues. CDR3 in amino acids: CASRSIAGAQETQYF. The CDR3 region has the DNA TGTGCCAGCAGATCCATAGCGGGGGCACAAGAGACCCAGTACTTC.

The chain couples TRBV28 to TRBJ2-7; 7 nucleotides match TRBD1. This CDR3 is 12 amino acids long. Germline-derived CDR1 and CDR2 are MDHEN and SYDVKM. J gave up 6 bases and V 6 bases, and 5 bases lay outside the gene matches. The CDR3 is CASSSTGREQYF. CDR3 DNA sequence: TGTGCCAGCAGCTCGACAGGGCGCGAGCAGTACTTC.

The CDR3 protein is CSASPGSTDTQYF. Here the CDR3 DNA reads TGCAGTGCTAGTCCGGGGAGCACAGATACGCAGTATTTT. The J gene is TRBJ2-3, the V gene TRBV20-1; weak D call: TRBD2 (5 bases). Germline lookup yields CDR1 DFQATT and CDR2 SNEGSKA (reference sequence). V was clipped by 3 bases and J by 0 bases, with 7 bases between them. CDR3 length equals 13 residues.

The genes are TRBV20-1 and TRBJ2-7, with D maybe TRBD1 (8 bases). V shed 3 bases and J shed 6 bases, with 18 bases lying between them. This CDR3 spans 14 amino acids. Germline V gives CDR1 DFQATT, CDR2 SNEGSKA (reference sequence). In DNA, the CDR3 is TGCAGTGCTAGTTACAGGGGGAGGGCCGGCGAGCAGTACTTC. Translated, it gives CSASYRGRAGEQYF.

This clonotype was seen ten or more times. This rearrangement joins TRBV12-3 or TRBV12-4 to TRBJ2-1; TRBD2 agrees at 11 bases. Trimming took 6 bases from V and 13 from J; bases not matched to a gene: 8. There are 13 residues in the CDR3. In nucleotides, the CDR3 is TGTGCCAGCAGCCCTACTAGCGGGAGTCACCAGTTCTTC. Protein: CASSPTSGSHQFF.

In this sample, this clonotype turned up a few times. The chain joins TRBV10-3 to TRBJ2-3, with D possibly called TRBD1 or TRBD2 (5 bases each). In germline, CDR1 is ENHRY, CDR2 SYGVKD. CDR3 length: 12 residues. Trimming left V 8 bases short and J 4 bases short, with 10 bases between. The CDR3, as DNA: TGTGCCATCGGGGTGGGGGCAGATACGCAGTATTTT. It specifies CAIGVGADTQYF.

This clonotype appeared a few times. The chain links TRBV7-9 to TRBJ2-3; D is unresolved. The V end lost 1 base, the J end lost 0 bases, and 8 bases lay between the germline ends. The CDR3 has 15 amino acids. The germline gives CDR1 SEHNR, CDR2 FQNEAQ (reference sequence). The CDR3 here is CASSLVMDSTDTQYF. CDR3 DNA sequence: TGTGCCAGCAGCTTAGTTATGGACAGCACAGATACGCAGTATTTT. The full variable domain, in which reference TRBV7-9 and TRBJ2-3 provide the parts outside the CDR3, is DTGVSQNPRHKITKRGQNVTFRCDPISEHNRLYWYRQTLGQGPEFLTYFQNEAQLEKSRLLSDRFSAERPKGSFSTLEIQRTEQGDSAMYLCASSLVMDSTDTQYFGPGTRLTVL.

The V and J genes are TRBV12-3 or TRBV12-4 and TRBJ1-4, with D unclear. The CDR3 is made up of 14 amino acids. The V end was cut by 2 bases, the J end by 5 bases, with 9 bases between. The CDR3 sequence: CASSLFQLNEKLFF. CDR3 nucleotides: TGTGCCAGCAGTTTATTCCAGTTAAATGAAAAACTGTTTTTT.

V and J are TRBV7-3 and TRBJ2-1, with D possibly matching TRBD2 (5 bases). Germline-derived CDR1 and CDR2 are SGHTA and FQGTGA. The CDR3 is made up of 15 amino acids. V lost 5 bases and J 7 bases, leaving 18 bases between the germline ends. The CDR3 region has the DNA TGTGCCAGCAGCAAAGGTCTGTCTAGCTGGAATGAGCAGTTCTTC. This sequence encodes CASSKGLSSWNEQFF.

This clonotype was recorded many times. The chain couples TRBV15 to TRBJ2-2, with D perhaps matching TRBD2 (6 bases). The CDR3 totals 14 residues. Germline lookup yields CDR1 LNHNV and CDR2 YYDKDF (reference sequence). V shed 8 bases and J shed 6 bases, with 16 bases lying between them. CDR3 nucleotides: TGTGCCACCGGGGCGGGGATGAATGCCGGGGAGCTGTTTTTT. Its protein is CATGAGMNAGELFF.

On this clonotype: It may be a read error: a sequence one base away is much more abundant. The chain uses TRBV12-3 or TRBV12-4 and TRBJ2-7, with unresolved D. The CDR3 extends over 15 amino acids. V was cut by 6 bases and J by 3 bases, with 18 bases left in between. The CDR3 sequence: CASSTRTVKFYEQYF. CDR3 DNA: TGTGCCAGCAGCACCAGGACCGTGAAATTCTACGAGCAGTACTTC.

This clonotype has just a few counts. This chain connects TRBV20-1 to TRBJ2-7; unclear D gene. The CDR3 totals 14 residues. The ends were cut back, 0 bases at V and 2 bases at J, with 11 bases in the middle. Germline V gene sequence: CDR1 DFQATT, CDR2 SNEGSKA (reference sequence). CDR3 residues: CSARDFAPPYEQYF. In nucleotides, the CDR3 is TGCAGTGCTAGAGATTTTGCACCCCCCTACGAGCAGTACTTC.

This CDR3 reads CASSGDRGNGYTF. DNA for the CDR3: TGTGCCAGCAGTGGTGACAGGGGTAATGGCTACACCTTC. V gene TRBV6-1 combines with J gene TRBJ1-2, with 8 bases fitting TRBD1. The V gene end was trimmed by 4 bases and the J gene end by 6 bases; junction bases not matched to a gene: 4. Germline values: CDR1 MNHNS, CDR2 SASEGT. This CDR3 contains 13 residues.

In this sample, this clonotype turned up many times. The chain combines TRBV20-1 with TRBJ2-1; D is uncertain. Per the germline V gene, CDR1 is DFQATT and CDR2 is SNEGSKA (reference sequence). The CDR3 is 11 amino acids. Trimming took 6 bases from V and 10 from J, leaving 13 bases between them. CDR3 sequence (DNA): TGCAGTGCCGCAAACTCGAAGGAGCAGTTCTTC. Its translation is CSAANSKEQFF.

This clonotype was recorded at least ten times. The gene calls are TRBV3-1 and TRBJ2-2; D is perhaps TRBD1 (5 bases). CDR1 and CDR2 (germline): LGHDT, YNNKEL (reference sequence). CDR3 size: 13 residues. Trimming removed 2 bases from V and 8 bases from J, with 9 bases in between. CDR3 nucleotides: TGTGCCAGCAGCCAACAAGGGGCGGGGGAGCTGTTTTTT. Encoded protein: CASSQQGAGELFF. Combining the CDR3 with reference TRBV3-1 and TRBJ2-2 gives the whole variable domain DTAVSQTPKYLVTQMGNDKSIKCEQNLGHDTMYWYKQDSKKFLKIMFSYNNKELIINETVPNRFSPKSPDKAHLNLHINSLELGDSAVYFCASSQQGAGELFFGEGSRLTVL.

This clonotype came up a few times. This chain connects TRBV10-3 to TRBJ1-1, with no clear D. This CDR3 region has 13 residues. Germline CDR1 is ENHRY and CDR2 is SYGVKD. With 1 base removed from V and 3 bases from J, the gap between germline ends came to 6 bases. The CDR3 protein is CAISEFRDTEAFF. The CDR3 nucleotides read TGTGCCATCAGTGAGTTCCGGGACACTGAAGCTTTCTTT.

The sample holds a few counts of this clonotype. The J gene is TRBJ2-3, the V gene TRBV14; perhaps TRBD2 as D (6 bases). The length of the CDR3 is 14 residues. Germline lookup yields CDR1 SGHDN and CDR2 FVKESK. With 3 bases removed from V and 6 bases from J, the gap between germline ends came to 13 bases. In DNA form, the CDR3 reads TGTGCCAGCAGCCAGGGGGACTTGTCGGATACGCAGTATTTT. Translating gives CASSQGDLSDTQYF.

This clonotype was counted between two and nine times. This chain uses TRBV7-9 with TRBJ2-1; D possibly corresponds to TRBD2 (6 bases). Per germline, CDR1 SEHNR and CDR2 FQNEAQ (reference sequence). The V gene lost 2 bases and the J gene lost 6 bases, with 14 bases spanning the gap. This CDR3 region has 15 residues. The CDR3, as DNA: TGTGCCAGCAGCTTATTACCCGGACTACGCAATGAGCAGTTCTTC. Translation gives CASSLLPGLRNEQFF.